Included here is one TCR beta chain sequence, with context. The antigen remains undetermined. These data come from a study of vaccination effects on CD4 cells after COVID-19. The wider study: Two-dose BNT162b2 or mRNA-1273 vaccination was given to participants. General study findings and limits: Common cold coronavirus cross-reactivity was shown by only 1 of 255 vaccine-induced clones in healthy vaccinees. Among infection- and vaccine-induced clones, marked clonal contraction occurred late after vaccination.

Following culture for 9 to 11 days, CD4+ T cells were isolated. Half-medium replacement with IL-2 medium occurred on days 3 and 7. Trimming took 8 bases from V and 0 from J, leaving 22 bases between them. In germline, CDR1 is LNHDA, CDR2 SQIVND (reference sequence). The CDR3 is 17 amino acids. Measured with immunoSEQ multiplex PCR; TCRdb has only the in-frame clones, and not every one. The sample includes over 65,000 clones, approximately 71% of them seen just once. The genes are TRBV19 and TRBJ1-1; D possibly corresponds to TRBD1 (6 bases). This clonotype was sampled from a human donor who received a COVID-19 vaccine. The source was CD4+ T cells from PBMCs cultured without peptide, collected before COVID-19 vaccination. CDR3 amino acids: CASRMGGDTTMNTEAFF. CDR3 DNA: TGTGCCAGTCGAATGGGGGGGGACACCACTATGAACACTGAAGCTTTCTTT.